This is a list of T cell receptor beta chains from one sample in a study of beta chain features in type 1 diabetes. Clones were sequenced by immunoSEQ multiplex PCR, and TCRdb holds only the in-frame ones, with some missing. The sample consists of about 130,000 clones, about a tenth of them appearing once. Sequencing was performed on central memory CD4+ T cells from blood. These receptors were collected from a man younger than 35 in good health. The CDR3 runs from the conserved cysteine through the conserved F or W. D genes are given only for firm matches. Some rows mark clone size as missing; the rest say once, few, many or name a class of expanded clone.

abundance: once; d_gene: TRBD1; v_gene: TRBV4-1; j_gene: TRBJ2-3; CDR3aa: CASSQTGGGRGTDTQYF; CDR3nt: TGCGCCAGCAGCCAAACAGGGGGCGGGCGTGGCACAGATACGCAGTATTTT
abundance: few; d_gene: .; v_gene: TRBV7-8; j_gene: TRBJ2-1; CDR3aa: CASSLGVQSGEQFF; CDR3nt: TGTGCCAGCAGCTTAGGGGTTCAGTCGGGTGAGCAGTTCTTC
abundance: .; d_gene: TRBD2; v_gene: TRBV7-2; j_gene: TRBJ2-2; CDR3aa: CASSPLPGTRGNTGELFF; CDR3nt: TGTGCCAGCAGCCCCCTCCCCGGGACTAGAGGGAACACCGGGGAGCTGTTTTTT
abundance: many; d_gene: .; v_gene: TRBV7-2; j_gene: TRBJ2-2; CDR3aa: CASGDFTGELFF; CDR3nt: TGTGCCAGCGGGGACTTCACCGGGGAGCTGTTTTTT
abundance: few; d_gene: TRBD1; v_gene: TRBV7-2; j_gene: TRBJ1-6; CDR3aa: CASSLMPGGSPLHF; CDR3nt: TGTGCCAGCAGCTTAATGCCAGGGGGCTCACCCCTCCACTTT
abundance: .; d_gene: .; v_gene: TRBV6-5; j_gene: TRBJ2-5; CDR3aa: CATHGVGAGETQYF; CDR3nt: TGTGCCACTCACGGGGTGGGAGCCGGGGAGACCCAGTACTTC
abundance: .; d_gene: TRBD1; v_gene: TRBV6-1; j_gene: TRBJ2-7; CDR3aa: CASSSRTGWREQYF; CDR3nt: TGTGCCAGCAGTTCACGGACAGGGTGGCGGGAGCAGTACTTC
abundance: few; d_gene: .; v_gene: TRBV6-5; j_gene: TRBJ2-2; CDR3aa: CASSSPRLGWGGELFF; CDR3nt: TGTGCCAGCAGTTCCCCTCGACTAGGATGGGGCGGGGAGCTGTTTTTT
abundance: .; d_gene: TRBD1; v_gene: TRBV18; j_gene: TRBJ1-2; CDR3aa: CASSPPGQGPSGYGYTF; CDR3nt: TGTGCCAGCTCACCCCCGGGACAGGGGCCTAGTGGCTATGGCTACACCTTC
abundance: few; d_gene: TRBD1; v_gene: TRBV30; j_gene: TRBJ2-3; CDR3aa: CAWSRGLGTDTQYF; CDR3nt: TGTGCCTGGAGTAGGGGGCTAGGGACAGATACGCAGTATTTT
abundance: .; d_gene: .; v_gene: TRBV16; j_gene: TRBJ1-6; CDR3aa: CASSQFYGNSPLHF; CDR3nt: TGTGCCAGCAGCCAATTCTACGGGAATTCACCCCTCCACTTT
abundance: few; d_gene: .; v_gene: TRBV29-1; j_gene: TRBJ1-5; CDR3aa: CSVQVGASGKPQHF; CDR3nt: TGCAGCGTTCAAGTCGGTGCCTCAGGGAAGCCCCAGCATTTT
abundance: few; d_gene: .; v_gene: TRBV2; j_gene: TRBJ2-6; CDR3aa: CASKQESGANVLTF; CDR3nt: TGTGCCAGCAAGCAGGAAAGTGGGGCCAACGTCCTGACTTTC
abundance: few; d_gene: TRBD1; v_gene: TRBV10-3; j_gene: TRBJ1-3; CDR3aa: CATGQGSSGNTIYF; CDR3nt: TGTGCCACCGGACAGGGGAGCTCTGGAAACACCATATATTTT
abundance: .; d_gene: .; v_gene: TRBV5-4; j_gene: TRBJ1-2; CDR3aa: CASSLGVGRGGYTF; CDR3nt: TGTGCCAGCAGCTTGGGAGTGGGGCGAGGTGGCTACACCTTC
abundance: .; d_gene: .; v_gene: TRBV29-1; j_gene: TRBJ2-7; CDR3aa: CSVGMGSTYEQYF; CDR3nt: TGCAGCGTTGGAATGGGCAGCACCTACGAGCAGTACTTC
abundance: few; d_gene: .; v_gene: TRBV4-1; j_gene: TRBJ1-2; CDR3aa: CASSHSGRGYGYTF; CDR3nt: TGCGCCAGCAGCCATTCCGGCAGGGGCTATGGCTACACCTTC
abundance: few; d_gene: .; v_gene: TRBV7-7; j_gene: TRBJ2-5; CDR3aa: CASSPDNPETQYF; CDR3nt: TGTGCCAGCAGCCCGGACAACCCGGAGACCCAGTACTTC
abundance: few; d_gene: TRBD2; v_gene: TRBV4-2; j_gene: TRBJ2-1; CDR3aa: CASSVTGTSYNEQFF; CDR3nt: TGTGCCAGCAGCGTCACCGGGACTAGTTACAATGAGCAGTTCTTC
abundance: .; d_gene: TRBD1; v_gene: TRBV28; j_gene: TRBJ1-2; CDR3aa: CASSTTLGQGWDTF; CDR3nt: TGTGCCAGCAGTACCACTCTAGGACAGGGGTGGGACACCTTC
abundance: few; d_gene: .; v_gene: TRBV25-1; j_gene: TRBJ1-3; CDR3aa: CASSEAQGRDTIYF; CDR3nt: TGTGCCAGCAGTGAAGCACAGGGACGGGACACCATATATTTT
abundance: few; d_gene: TRBD2; v_gene: TRBV4-3; j_gene: TRBJ2-7; CDR3aa: CASSPWRGGLEQYF; CDR3nt: TGCGCCAGCAGCCCGTGGCGGGGGGGTCTCGAGCAGTACTTC
abundance: .; d_gene: .; v_gene: TRBV18; j_gene: TRBJ1-1; CDR3aa: CASSPRPGADGEAFF; CDR3nt: TGTGCCAGCTCACCACGTCCAGGGGCGGACGGTGAAGCTTTCTTT
abundance: few; d_gene: TRBD2; v_gene: TRBV4-1; j_gene: TRBJ2-3; CDR3aa: CASSQDLSGGAPDTQYF; CDR3nt: TGCGCCAGCAGCCAAGATCTGAGCGGGGGGGCCCCAGATACGCAGTATTTT
abundance: few; d_gene: .; v_gene: TRBV19; j_gene: TRBJ2-6; CDR3aa: CASSRGGSGANVLTF; CDR3nt: TGTGCCAGTAGTAGAGGGGGCTCTGGGGCCAACGTCCTGACTTTC
abundance: few; d_gene: .; v_gene: TRBV6-5; j_gene: TRBJ1-5; CDR3aa: CASSYSDINQPQHF; CDR3nt: TGTGCCAGCAGTTACTCGGACATCAATCAGCCCCAGCATTTT
abundance: .; d_gene: .; v_gene: TRBV20-1; j_gene: TRBJ2-7; CDR3aa: CSATQTREQYF; CDR3nt: TGCAGTGCTACACAAACGAGGGAGCAGTACTTC
abundance: .; d_gene: TRBD2; v_gene: TRBV4-1; j_gene: TRBJ2-3; CDR3aa: CASSQVAGDLTDTQYF; CDR3nt: TGCGCCAGCAGCCAAGTAGCGGGGGACCTCACAGATACGCAGTATTTT
abundance: .; d_gene: .; v_gene: TRBV4-3; j_gene: TRBJ2-1; CDR3aa: CASSQDLAGAIWNEQFF; CDR3nt: TGCGCCAGCAGCCAAGATCTGGCGGGGGCCATCTGGAATGAGCAGTTCTTC
abundance: few; d_gene: .; v_gene: TRBV28; j_gene: TRBJ1-2; CDR3aa: CASSHGQLYGYTF; CDR3nt: TGTGCCAGCAGCCACGGACAACTCTATGGCTACACCTTC
abundance: .; d_gene: .; v_gene: TRBV4-3; j_gene: TRBJ2-3; CDR3aa: CASSHQEAGSTDTQYF; CDR3nt: TGCGCCAGCAGCCATCAGGAGGCGGGGAGCACAGATACGCAGTATTTT
abundance: .; d_gene: TRBD2; v_gene: TRBV7-9; j_gene: TRBJ2-2; CDR3aa: CARETSGGRNTGELFF; CDR3nt: TGTGCCAGGGAGACTAGCGGGGGACGGAACACCGGGGAGCTGTTTTTT
abundance: .; d_gene: .; v_gene: TRBV7-2; j_gene: TRBJ2-7; CDR3aa: CAGSLGTQKGEQYF; CDR3nt: TGTGCCGGCAGCTTAGGGACTCAGAAAGGCGAGCAGTACTTC
abundance: many; d_gene: .; v_gene: TRBV4-3; j_gene: TRBJ1-6; CDR3aa: CASSQVKGQNSPLHF; CDR3nt: TGCGCCAGCAGCCAAGTCAAGGGGCAGAATTCACCCCTCCACTTT
abundance: many; d_gene: .; v_gene: TRBV7-2; j_gene: TRBJ1-6; CDR3aa: CASSGGRPGTLHF; CDR3nt: TGTGCCAGCAGCGGAGGACGTCCCGGTACCCTCCACTTT
abundance: few; d_gene: .; v_gene: TRBV7-6; j_gene: TRBJ2-3; CDR3aa: CASSFGASTDTQYF; CDR3nt: TGTGCCAGCAGCTTTGGGGCTAGCACAGATACGCAGTATTTT
abundance: few; d_gene: .; v_gene: TRBV19; j_gene: TRBJ1-2; CDR3aa: CASSAREGGYTF; CDR3nt: TGTGCCAGTAGTGCCAGGGAAGGTGGCTACACCTTC
abundance: few; d_gene: .; v_gene: TRBV19; j_gene: TRBJ2-5; CDR3aa: CASSITRRGAQETQYF; CDR3nt: TGTGCCAGTAGTATAACCCGCAGGGGGGCACAAGAGACCCAGTACTTC
abundance: few; d_gene: .; v_gene: TRBV27; j_gene: TRBJ1-5; CDR3aa: CASSSGYNQPQHF; CDR3nt: TGTGCCAGCAGTTCGGGTTACAATCAGCCCCAGCATTTT
abundance: .; d_gene: .; v_gene: TRBV7-9; j_gene: TRBJ2-7; CDR3aa: CASSPGWNEQYF; CDR3nt: TGTGCCAGCAGCCCGGGGTGGAACGAGCAGTACTTC
abundance: many; d_gene: .; v_gene: TRBV10-3; j_gene: TRBJ1-1; CDR3aa: CAISLQENTEAFF; CDR3nt: TGTGCCATCAGTCTACAGGAAAACACTGAAGCTTTCTTT
abundance: few; d_gene: .; v_gene: TRBV21-1; j_gene: TRBJ2-7; CDR3aa: CASSKRDRPYEQYF; CDR3nt: TGTGCCAGCAGCAAAAGGGACAGACCATACGAGCAGTACTTC
abundance: .; d_gene: .; v_gene: TRBV7-3; j_gene: TRBJ2-1; CDR3aa: CASSPAGSSYNEQFF; CDR3nt: TGTGCCAGCAGCCCCGCGGGGAGCTCCTACAATGAGCAGTTCTTC
abundance: few; d_gene: TRBD1; v_gene: TRBV28; j_gene: TRBJ1-4; CDR3aa: CASSLGGQGNEKLFF; CDR3nt: TGTGCCAGCAGCTTGGGGGGACAGGGGAATGAAAAACTGTTTTTT
abundance: .; d_gene: TRBD1; v_gene: TRBV6-4; j_gene: TRBJ2-2; CDR3aa: CASAPDRAYTGELFF; CDR3nt: TGTGCCAGCGCCCCAGACAGGGCTTACACCGGGGAGCTGTTTTTT
abundance: few; d_gene: TRBD1; v_gene: TRBV28; j_gene: TRBJ1-1; CDR3aa: CASSYPTGTGNFVKKMNTEAFF; CDR3nt: TGTGCCAGCAGTTACCCCACCGGGACAGGGAATTTTGTCAAAAAAATGAACACTGAAGCTTTCTTT
abundance: .; d_gene: TRBD1; v_gene: TRBV27; j_gene: TRBJ2-1; CDR3aa: CASRRGRMDEQFF; CDR3nt: TGTGCCAGTAGAAGGGGGCGGATGGATGAGCAGTTCTTC